The 13 T cell receptor beta chains in this list originate from one sample, sequenced in a study of T-cell memory formation after mild COVID-19. TCRdb called the 5' RACE reads again in MiXCR, with one record for every CDR3 protein. The data contain 50,000 or so distinct CDR3 sequences, 27% of them singletons. Material: PBMCs or a T cell subset sorted from them (not recorded which). Receptors originate from a man younger than 35 who had mild COVID-19 (a few samples of this study predate the infection). Cell type and time point are not known.

The V and J genes are TRBV7-9 and TRBJ1-1; 11 bases agree with TRBD1. The germline CDR1 and CDR2 sequences are SEHNR and FQNEAQ (reference sequence). Trimming removed 11 bases from V and 5 bases from J; junction bases left unmatched: 10. The CDR3 loop spans 14 amino acids. The CDR3 coding sequence is TGTGCCGGTCAGCTGGGACAGGGGGGAACTGAAGCTTTCTTT. Protein: CAGQLGQGGTEAFF.

The chain employs TRBV12-3 or TRBV12-4 and TRBJ2-1; 9 bases match TRBD1. The CDR3 consists of 14 residues. Trimming removed 5 bases from V and 4 bases from J; junction bases left unmatched: 3. The CDR3 loop is CASSRDREYNEQFF. The CDR3 nucleotides are TGTGCCAGCAGTCGGGACAGGGAGTACAATGAGCAGTTCTTC.

The rearrangement joins TRBV27 to TRBJ1-1, with 8 nucleotides matching TRBD1. Germline CDR1 reads MNHEY; CDR2 reads SMNVEV (reference sequence). V lost 5 bases, J lost 1 base, and 6 bases stayed unmatched. The CDR3 extends over 15 amino acids. The CDR3 region has the DNA TGTGCCAGCAGTCCCCTGGGACAGGCGAACACTGAAGCTTTCTTT. Amino acid sequence: CASSPLGQANTEAFF.

A few counts support this clonotype. The rearrangement joins TRBV7-6 to TRBJ1-4, with TRBD1 matching over 7 bases. Trimming took 4 bases from V and 3 from J; bases not matched to a gene: 8. Germline-derived CDR1 and CDR2 are SGHVS and FNYEAQ. CDR3 length: 16 residues. CDR3 nucleotide sequence: TGTGCCAGCAGCTCACCCTCGGGACAGCCTAATGAAAAACTGTTTTTT. It yields the protein CASSSPSGQPNEKLFF.

The chain combines TRBV3-1 with TRBJ2-5; D uncertain. The CDR3 totals 13 residues. The V and J ends lost 1 base and 5 bases respectively, with 8 bases between them. CDR1 and CDR2 from the germline V gene are LGHDT and YNNKEL (reference sequence). Written as DNA, the CDR3 is TGTGCCAGCAGCCAAGCGGGTGGGGAGACCCAGTACTTC. It yields the protein CASSQAGGETQYF.

In this sample, this clonotype turned up a few times. The chain joins TRBV4-3 to TRBJ2-7, with 8 bases that match TRBD2. This CDR3 contains 17 residues. CDR1 and CDR2 from the germline V gene are LGHNA and YSLEER. The trim removed 2 bases at V and 4 bases at J, leaving 13 bases unmatched. The DNA for the CDR3 is TGCGCCAGCAGCCAATGGCAGGTGTCTAGCGGGTTGTACGAGCAGTACTTC. Protein sequence: CASSQWQVSSGLYEQYF.

The chain links TRBV20-1 to TRBJ1-1; 8 bases match TRBD1. CDR3 length: 13 residues. The junction had 6 bases not matched to a gene; V was cut back by 6 bases and J by 3 bases. Germline assignment: CDR1 DFQATT and CDR2 SNEGSKA (reference sequence). The DNA of the CDR3 is TGCAGTGCCCTCTCGACAGGGGACACTGAAGCTTTCTTT. Its translation: CSALSTGDTEAFF.

V gene TRBV7-6 combines with J gene TRBJ2-2; 8 positions agree with TRBD1. CDR3 length: 15 residues. Trimming took 3 bases from V and 5 from J; bases not matched to a gene: 5. Germline values: CDR1 SGHVS, CDR2 FNYEAQ. The CDR3 DNA reads as TGTGCCAGCAGCTTCGGGCAGGGGGCGACCGGGGAGCTGTTTTTT. It codes for CASSFGQGATGELFF.

This sequence joins TRBV4-3 and TRBJ1-2; D not certain. With 1 base removed from V and 4 bases from J, the gap between germline ends came to 13 bases. Looked up from germline, CDR1 is LGHNA and CDR2 is YSLEER. The CDR3 contains 15 residues. The CDR3 region is CASSQVWEGSYGYTF. Written as DNA, the CDR3 is TGCGCCAGCAGCCAAGTCTGGGAAGGGAGCTATGGCTACACCTTC.

V and J are TRBV7-9 and TRBJ2-1; D is unresolved. Per germline, CDR1 SEHNR and CDR2 FQNEAQ (reference sequence). The CDR3 spans 12 residues. Trimming pared 0 bases from V and 3 bases from J, leaving 0 bases between. The CDR3 DNA is TGTGCCAGCAGCTTAGCCTACAATGAGCAGTTCTTC. It is translated as CASSLAYNEQFF. The full variable domain, rest sourced from reference TRBV7-9 and TRBJ2-1, is DTGVSQNPRHKITKRGQNVTFRCDPISEHNRLYWYRQTLGQGPEFLTYFQNEAQLEKSRLLSDRFSAERPKGSFSTLEIQRTEQGDSAMYLCASSLAYNEQFFGPGTRLTVL.

This chain joins TRBV20-1 and TRBJ2-7; the match to TRBD1 covers 7 bases. This CDR3 is 13 amino acids long. Germline lookup yields CDR1 DFQATT and CDR2 SNEGSKA (reference sequence). Trimming took 6 bases from V and 3 from J; bases not matched to a gene: 8. The CDR3 DNA sequence: TGCAGTGCAGCCGGGACAGATGACTACGAGCAGTACGTC. Its translation: CSAAGTDDYEQYV.

This clonotype came up a few times. The gene calls are TRBV6-6 and TRBJ1-5, with D possibly being TRBD1 (5 bases). Germline-derived CDR1 and CDR2 are MNHNY and SVGAGI (reference sequence). With 4 bases removed from V and 6 bases from J, the gap between germline ends came to 10 bases. The CDR3 contains 13 residues. This CDR3 is CASSFGGGQPQHF. CDR3 nucleotide sequence: TGTGCCAGCAGTTTCGGCGGGGGTCAGCCCCAGCATTTT.

The table lists this clonotype with a few counts. This chain uses TRBV4-3 with TRBJ2-3; TRBD1 agrees at 9 bases. This CDR3 region has 15 residues. The germline gives CDR1 LGHNA, CDR2 YSLEER. The trim removed 1 base at V and 10 bases at J, leaving 9 bases unmatched. CDR3 region: CASSQATGQGLAQYF. Written as DNA, the CDR3 is TGCGCCAGCAGCCAAGCCACGGGACAGGGCCTTGCGCAGTATTTT.